This T cell receptor (beta chain) was found in a study of regulatory T cells in long-lasting Graves disease. As to time point: persistent/refractory GD, antithyroid drugs over 5 years with positive TRAb. After RNA was extracted from PBMCs, the TCR library was made from it. American Thyroid Association guidelines were used to diagnose Graves' disease. CDR1 is MDHEN and CDR2 is SYDVKM in the germline V gene. This CDR3 comprises 14 residues. V was shortened by 1 base and J by 3 bases, with 10 bases between the two germline ends. Study-wide findings and caveats: Accuracy was possibly reduced by small sample size. Among samples with persistent disease, TRBV28, TRBJ1-2 and TRBJ2-5 were favored.

This clonotype appeared many times. Its specificity is not known. Building of the TCR beta libraries involved iRepertoire HTBI primers and Arm-PCR of CDR3 regions. TCRdb independently ran MiXCR on the multiplex PCR reads; one entry per CDR3 protein. This sample has about 430,000 distinct CDR3 sequences, with under 25% found just once. This chain links TRBV28 with TRBJ2-7; D could derive from TRBD1 or TRBD2 (5 bases each). The TCR comes from a female donor with Graves disease. Sequenced here: peripheral blood mononuclear cells (PBMCs), sampled when the disease was refractory, from a patient treated with antithyroid drugs. Written as DNA, the CDR3 is TGTGCCAGCAGTTTATTAGGGGACCACTACGAGCAGTACTTC. Protein sequence: CASSLLGDHYEQYF.